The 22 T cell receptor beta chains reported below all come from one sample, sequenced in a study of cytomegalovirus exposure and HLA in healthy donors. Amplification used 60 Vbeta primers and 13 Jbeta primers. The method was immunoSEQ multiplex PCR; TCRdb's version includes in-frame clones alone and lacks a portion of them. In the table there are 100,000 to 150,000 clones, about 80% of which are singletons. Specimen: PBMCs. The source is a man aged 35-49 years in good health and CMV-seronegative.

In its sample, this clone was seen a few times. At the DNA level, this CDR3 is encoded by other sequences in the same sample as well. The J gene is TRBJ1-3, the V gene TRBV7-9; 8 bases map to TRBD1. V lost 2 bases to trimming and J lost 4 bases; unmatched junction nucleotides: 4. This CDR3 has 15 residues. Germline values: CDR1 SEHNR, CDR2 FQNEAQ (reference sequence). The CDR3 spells CASSLQGALGNTIYF. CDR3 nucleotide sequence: TGTGCCAGCAGCTTACAGGGGGCGCTCGGAAACACCATATATTTT.

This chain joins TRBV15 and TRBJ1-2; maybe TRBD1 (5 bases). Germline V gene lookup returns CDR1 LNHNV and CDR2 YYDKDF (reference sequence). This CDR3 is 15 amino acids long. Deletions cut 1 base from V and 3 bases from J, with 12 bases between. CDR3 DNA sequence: TGTGCCACCAGCAGAGCGCAGGGATTTGACTATGGCTACACCTTC. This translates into CATSRAQGFDYGYTF.

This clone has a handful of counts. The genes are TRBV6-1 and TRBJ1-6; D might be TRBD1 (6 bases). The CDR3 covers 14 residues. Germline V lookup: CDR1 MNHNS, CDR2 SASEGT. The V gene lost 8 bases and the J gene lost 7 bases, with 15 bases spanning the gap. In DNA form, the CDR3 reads TGTGCCAGCCGGAGTACAGGGCAAAATTCACCCCTCCACTTT. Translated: CASRSTGQNSPLHF.

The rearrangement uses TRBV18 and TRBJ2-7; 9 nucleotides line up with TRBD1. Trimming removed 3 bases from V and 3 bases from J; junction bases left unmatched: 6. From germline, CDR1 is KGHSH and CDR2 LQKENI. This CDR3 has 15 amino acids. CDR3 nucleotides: TGTGCCAGCTCACCCTGGGGACAGGGCAACTACGAGCAGTACTTC. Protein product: CASSPWGQGNYEQYF.

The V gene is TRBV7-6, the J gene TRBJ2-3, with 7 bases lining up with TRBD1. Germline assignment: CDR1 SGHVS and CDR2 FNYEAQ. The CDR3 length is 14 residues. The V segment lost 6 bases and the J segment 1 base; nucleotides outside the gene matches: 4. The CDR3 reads CASRTGTGTDTQYF. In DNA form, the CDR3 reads TGTGCCAGCAGAACCGGGACAGGCACAGATACGCAGTATTTT.

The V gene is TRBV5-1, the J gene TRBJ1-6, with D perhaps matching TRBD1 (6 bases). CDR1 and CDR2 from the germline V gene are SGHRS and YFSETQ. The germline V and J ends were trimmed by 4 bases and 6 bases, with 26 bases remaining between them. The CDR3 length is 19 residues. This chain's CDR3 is CASSPSPSGGNTFNSPLHF. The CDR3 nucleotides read TGCGCCAGCAGCCCATCTCCGAGCGGGGGCAACACTTTTAATTCACCCCTCCACTTT.

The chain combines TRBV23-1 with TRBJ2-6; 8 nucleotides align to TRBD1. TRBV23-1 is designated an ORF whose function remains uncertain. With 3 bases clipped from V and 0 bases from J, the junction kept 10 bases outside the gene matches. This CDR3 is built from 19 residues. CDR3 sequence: CASSQTGQGMGSGANVLTF. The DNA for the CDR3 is TGCGCCAGCAGTCAGACCGGACAGGGTATGGGCTCTGGGGCCAACGTCCTGACTTTC.

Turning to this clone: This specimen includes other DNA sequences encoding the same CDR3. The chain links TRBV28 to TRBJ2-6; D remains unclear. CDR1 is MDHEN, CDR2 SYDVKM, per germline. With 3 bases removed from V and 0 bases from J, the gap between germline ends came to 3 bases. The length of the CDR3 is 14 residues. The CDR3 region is CASSLSSGANVLTF. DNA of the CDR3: TGTGCCAGCAGTTTGAGCTCTGGGGCCAACGTCCTGACTTTC.

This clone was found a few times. The CDR3 here is CASSYGGGTYNEQFF. CDR3 bases: TGTGCCAGCAGCTATGGGGGGGGAACCTACAATGAGCAGTTCTTC. The V and J genes are TRBV11-1 and TRBJ2-1, with TRBD2 matching 7 bases. With 4 bases clipped from V and 2 bases from J, the junction kept 5 bases outside the gene matches. The CDR3 loop spans 15 amino acids. CDR1 and CDR2 from the germline V gene are SGHAT and FQDESV (reference sequence).

CDR3 in amino acids: CAGSEGSGANVLTF. CDR3 DNA: TGTGCCGGGTCAGAGGGATCCGGGGCCAACGTCCTGACTTTC. J is TRBJ2-6 and V is TRBV10-3; D is possibly TRBD2 (5 bases). The CDR3 is made up of 14 amino acids. Germline V gene lookup returns CDR1 ENHRY and CDR2 SYGVKD. V lost 11 bases, J lost 4 bases, and 15 bases lay in between.

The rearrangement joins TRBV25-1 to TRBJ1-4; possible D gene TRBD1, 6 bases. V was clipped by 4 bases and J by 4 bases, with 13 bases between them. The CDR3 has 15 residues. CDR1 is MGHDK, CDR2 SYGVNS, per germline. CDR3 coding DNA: TGTGCCAGCAGTGCCAGGACAGTCATTAATGAAAAACTGTTTTTT. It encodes CASSARTVINEKLFF.

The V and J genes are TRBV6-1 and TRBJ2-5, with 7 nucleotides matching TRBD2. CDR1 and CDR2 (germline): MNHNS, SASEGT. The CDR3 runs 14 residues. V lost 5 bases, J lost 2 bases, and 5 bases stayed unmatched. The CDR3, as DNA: TGTGCCAGCAGTAGCGGGGCCCCACAAGAGACCCAGTACTTC. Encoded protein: CASSSGAPQETQYF.

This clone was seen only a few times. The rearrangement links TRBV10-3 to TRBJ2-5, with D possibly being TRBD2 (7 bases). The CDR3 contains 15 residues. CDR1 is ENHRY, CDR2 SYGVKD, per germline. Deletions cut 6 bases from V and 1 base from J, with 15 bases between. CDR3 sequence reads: CAISDSRGGQETQYF. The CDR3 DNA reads TGTGCCATCAGCGATTCTAGGGGGGGCCAAGAGACCCAGTACTTC.

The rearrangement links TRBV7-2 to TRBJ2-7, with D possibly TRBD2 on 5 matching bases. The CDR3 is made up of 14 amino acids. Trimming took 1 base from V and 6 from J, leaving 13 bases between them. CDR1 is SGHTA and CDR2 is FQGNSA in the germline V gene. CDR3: CASSLGRGSGEQYF. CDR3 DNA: TGTGCCAGCAGCTTAGGACGAGGGAGCGGCGAGCAGTACTTC.

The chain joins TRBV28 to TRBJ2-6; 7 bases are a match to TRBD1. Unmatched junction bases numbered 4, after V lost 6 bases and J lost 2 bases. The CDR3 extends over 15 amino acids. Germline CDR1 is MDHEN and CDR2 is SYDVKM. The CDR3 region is CASSPDRAGANVLTF. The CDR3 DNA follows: TGTGCCAGCAGCCCTGACAGGGCTGGGGCCAACGTCCTGACTTTC.

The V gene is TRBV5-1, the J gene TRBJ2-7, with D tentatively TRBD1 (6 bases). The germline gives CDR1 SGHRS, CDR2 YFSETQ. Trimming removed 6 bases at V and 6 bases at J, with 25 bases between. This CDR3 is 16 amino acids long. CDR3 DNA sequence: TGCGCCAGCACTGTCTCCTCGTCGGACAGACTCTTCGAGCAGTACTTC. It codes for CASTVSSSDRLFEQYF.

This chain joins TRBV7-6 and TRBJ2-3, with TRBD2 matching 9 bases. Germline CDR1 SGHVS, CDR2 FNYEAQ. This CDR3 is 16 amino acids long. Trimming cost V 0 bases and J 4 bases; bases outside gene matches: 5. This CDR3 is CASSLAWGGGADTQYF. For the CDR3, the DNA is TGTGCCAGCAGCTTAGCTTGGGGCGGGGGGGCAGATACGCAGTATTTT.

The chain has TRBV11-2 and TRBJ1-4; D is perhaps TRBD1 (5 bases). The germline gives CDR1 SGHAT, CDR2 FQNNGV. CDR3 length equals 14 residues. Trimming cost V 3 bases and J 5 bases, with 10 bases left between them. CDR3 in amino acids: CASSFGQGNEKLFF. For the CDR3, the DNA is TGTGCCAGCAGCTTCGGGCAGGGAAATGAAAAACTGTTTTTT.

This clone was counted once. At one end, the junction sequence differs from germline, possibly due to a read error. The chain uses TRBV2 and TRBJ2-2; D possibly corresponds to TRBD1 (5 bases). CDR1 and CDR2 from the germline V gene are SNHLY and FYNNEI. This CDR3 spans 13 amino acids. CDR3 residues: CAMTTANAGELFF. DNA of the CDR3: TGTGCCATGACGACAGCGAACGCCGGGGAGCTGTTTTTT.

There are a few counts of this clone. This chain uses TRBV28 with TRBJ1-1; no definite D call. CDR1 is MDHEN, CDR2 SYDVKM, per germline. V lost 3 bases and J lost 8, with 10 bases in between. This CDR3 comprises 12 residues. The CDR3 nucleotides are TGTGCCAGCAGTTTGAGACTTACCGAAGCTTTCTTT. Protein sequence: CASSLRLTEAFF.

CDR3 nucleotides: TGTGCCTGGAGTGTATCCCCTGGGACACTGGATGAAAAACTGTTTTTT. Amino acid sequence: CAWSVSPGTLDEKLFF. V usage is TRBV30 and J usage is TRBJ1-4, with D perhaps matching TRBD1 (6 bases). V lost 0 bases, J lost 6 bases, and 17 bases lay in between. Germline CDR1 GTSNPN, CDR2 SVGIG (reference sequence). This CDR3 comprises 16 residues.

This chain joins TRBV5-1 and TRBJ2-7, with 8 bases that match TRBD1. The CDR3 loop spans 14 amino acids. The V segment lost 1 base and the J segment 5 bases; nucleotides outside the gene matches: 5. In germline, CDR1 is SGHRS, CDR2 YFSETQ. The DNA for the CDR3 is TGCGCCAGCAGCTTGAGGGACAGGCACCACGAGCAGTACTTC. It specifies CASSLRDRHHEQYF.